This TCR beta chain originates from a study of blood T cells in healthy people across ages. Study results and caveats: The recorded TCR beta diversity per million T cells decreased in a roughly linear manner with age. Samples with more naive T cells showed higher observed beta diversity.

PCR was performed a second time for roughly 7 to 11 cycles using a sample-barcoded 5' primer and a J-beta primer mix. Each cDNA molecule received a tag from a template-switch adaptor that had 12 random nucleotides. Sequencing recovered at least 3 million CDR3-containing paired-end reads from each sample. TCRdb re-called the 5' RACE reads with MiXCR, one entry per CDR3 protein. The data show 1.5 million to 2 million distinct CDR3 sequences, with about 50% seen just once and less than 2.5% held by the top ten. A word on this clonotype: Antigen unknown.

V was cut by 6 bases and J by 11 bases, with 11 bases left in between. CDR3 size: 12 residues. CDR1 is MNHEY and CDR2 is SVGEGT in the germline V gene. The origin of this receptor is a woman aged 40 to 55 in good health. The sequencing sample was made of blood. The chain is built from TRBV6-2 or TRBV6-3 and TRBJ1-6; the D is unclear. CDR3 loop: CASSSRVTPLHF. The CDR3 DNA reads TGTGCCAGCAGCTCTCGGGTTACACCCCTCCACTTT.